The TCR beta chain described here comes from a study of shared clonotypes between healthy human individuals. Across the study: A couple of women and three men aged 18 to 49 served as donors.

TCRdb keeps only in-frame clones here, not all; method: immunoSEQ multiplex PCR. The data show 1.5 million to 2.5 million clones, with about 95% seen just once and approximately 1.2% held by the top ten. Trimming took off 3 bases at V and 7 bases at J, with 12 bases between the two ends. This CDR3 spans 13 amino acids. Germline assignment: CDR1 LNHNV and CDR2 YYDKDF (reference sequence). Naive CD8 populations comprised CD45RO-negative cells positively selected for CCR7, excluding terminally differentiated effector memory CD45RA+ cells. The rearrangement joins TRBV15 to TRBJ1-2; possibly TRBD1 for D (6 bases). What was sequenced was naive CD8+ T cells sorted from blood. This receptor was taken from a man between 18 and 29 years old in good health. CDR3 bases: TGTGCCACCAGCAGGAAGGGGGGGTTTGGCTACACCTTC. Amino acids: CATSRKGGFGYTF.